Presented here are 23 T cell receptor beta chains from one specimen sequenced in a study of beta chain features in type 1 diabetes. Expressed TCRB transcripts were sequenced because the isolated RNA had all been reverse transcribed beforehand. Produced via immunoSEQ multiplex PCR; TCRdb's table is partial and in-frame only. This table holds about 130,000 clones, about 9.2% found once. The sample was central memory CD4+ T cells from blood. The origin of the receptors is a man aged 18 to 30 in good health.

This CDR3 reads CSVELQGSYEQYF. In DNA, the CDR3 is TGCAGCGTTGAGTTACAGGGGAGCTACGAGCAGTACTTC. The rearrangement links TRBV29-1 to TRBJ2-7; 7 bases fit TRBD1. CDR3 length: 13 amino acids. Germline loops: CDR1 SQVTM, CDR2 ANQGSEA. V shed 3 bases, J shed 3 bases, and the junction held 5 bases outside the gene matches.

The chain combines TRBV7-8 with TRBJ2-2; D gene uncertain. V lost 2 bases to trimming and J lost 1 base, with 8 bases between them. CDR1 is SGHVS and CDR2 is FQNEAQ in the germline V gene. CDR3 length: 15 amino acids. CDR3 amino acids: CASSLMGMNTGELFF. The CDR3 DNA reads TGTGCCAGCAGCTTAATGGGCATGAACACCGGGGAGCTGTTTTTT. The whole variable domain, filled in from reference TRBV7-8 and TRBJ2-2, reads GAGVSQSPRYKVAKRGQDVALRCDPISGHVSLFWYQQALGQGPEFLTYFQNEAQLDKSGLPSDRFFAERPEGSVSTLKIQRTQQEDSAVYLCASSLMGMNTGELFFGEGSRLTVL.

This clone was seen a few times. This CDR3 reads CASSLDRGREEKLFF. The CDR3 bases are TGCGCCAGCAGCTTGGACAGGGGGCGGGAGGAAAAACTGTTTTTT. This chain connects TRBV5-1 to TRBJ1-4; TRBD1 aligns across 9 bases. J was trimmed by 8 bases and V by 0 bases; bases with no gene match: 5. The CDR3 extends over 15 amino acids. Germline CDR1 is SGHRS and CDR2 is YFSETQ.

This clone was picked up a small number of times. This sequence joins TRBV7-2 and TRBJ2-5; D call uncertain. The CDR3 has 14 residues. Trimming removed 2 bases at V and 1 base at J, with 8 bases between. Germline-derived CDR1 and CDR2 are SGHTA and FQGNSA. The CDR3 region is CASSLRVSQETQYF. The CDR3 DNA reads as TGTGCCAGCAGCTTACGGGTCAGCCAAGAGACCCAGTACTTC.

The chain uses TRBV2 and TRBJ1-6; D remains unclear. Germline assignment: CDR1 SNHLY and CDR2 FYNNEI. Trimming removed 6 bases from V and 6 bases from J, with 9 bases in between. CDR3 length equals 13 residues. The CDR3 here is CASRSRGNSPLHF. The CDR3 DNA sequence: TGTGCCAGCAGATCCCGGGGTAATTCACCCCTCCACTTT.

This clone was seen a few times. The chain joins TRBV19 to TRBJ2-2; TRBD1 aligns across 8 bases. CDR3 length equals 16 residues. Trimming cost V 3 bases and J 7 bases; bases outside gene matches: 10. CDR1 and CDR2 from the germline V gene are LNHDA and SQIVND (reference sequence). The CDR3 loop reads CASSMLDRVGLGELFF. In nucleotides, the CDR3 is TGTGCCAGTAGTATGTTGGACAGGGTCGGTCTCGGGGAGCTGTTTTTT.

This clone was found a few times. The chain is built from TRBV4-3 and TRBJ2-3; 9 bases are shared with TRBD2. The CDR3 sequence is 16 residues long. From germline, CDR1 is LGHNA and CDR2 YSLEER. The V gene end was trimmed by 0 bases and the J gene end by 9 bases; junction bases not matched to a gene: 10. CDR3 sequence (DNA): TGCGCCAGCAGCCAAGATCATAGCGGGGGAGGATGGACGCAGTATTTT. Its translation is CASSQDHSGGGWTQYF.

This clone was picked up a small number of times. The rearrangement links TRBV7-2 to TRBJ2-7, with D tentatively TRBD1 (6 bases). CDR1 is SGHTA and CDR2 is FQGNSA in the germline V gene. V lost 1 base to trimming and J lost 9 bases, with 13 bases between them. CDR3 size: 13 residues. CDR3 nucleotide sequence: TGTGCCAGCAGCTTAGGGACAGTAGACGGGCAGTACTTC. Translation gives CASSLGTVDGQYF.

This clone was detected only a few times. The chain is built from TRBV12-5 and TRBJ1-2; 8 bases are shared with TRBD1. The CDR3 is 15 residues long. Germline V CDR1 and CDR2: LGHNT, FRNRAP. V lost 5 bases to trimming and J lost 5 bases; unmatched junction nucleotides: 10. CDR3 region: CASGRETGALYGYTF. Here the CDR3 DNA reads TGTGCTAGTGGTCGAGAGACAGGGGCCCTTTATGGCTACACCTTC.

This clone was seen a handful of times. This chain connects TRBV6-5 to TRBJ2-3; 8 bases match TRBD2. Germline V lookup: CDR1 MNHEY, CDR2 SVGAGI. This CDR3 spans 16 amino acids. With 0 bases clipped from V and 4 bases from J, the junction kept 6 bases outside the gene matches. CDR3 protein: CASSYSTGGGADTQYF. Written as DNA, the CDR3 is TGTGCCAGCAGTTACTCTACGGGGGGGGGCGCAGATACGCAGTATTTT.

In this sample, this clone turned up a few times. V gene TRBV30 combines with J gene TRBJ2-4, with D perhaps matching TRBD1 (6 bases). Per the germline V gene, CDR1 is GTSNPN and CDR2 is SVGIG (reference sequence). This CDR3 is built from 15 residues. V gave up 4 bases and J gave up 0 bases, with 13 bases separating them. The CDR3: CAWINRDLAKNIQYF. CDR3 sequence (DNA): TGTGCCTGGATTAACAGGGACCTAGCCAAAAACATTCAGTACTTC.

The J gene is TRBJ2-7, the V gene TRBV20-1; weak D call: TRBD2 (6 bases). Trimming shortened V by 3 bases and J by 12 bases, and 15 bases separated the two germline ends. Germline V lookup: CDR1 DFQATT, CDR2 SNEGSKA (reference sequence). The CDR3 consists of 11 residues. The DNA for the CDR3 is TGCAGTGCTAGTTACGGGGGTAATCTGTACTTC. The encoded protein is CSASYGGNLYF.

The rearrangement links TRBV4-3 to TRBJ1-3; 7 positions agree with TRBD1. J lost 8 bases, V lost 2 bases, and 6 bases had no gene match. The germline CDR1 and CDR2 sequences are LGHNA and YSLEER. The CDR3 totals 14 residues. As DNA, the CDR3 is TGCGCCAGCAGCCAAAGACAGGGAGTGGACACCATATATTTT. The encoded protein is CASSQRQGVDTIYF.

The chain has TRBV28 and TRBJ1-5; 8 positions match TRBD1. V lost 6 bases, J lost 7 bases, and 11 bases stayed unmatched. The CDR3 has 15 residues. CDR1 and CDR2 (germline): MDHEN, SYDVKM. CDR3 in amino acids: CASSTPGQGRQPQHF. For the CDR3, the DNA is TGTGCCAGCAGCACCCCTGGACAGGGACGGCAGCCCCAGCATTTT.

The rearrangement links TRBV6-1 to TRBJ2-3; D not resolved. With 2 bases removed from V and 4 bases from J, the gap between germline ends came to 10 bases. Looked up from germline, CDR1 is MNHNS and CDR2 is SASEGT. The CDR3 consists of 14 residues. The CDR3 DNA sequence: TGTGCCAGCAGTGAACTTGGCAGATCAGATACGCAGTATTTT. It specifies CASSELGRSDTQYF.

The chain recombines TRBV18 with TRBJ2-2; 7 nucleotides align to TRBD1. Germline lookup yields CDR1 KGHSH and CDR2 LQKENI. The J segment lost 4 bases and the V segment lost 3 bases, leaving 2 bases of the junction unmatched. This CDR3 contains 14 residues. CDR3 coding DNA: TGTGCCAGCTCACCCCGACAGGGCACCGGGGAGCTGTTTTTT. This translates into CASSPRQGTGELFF.

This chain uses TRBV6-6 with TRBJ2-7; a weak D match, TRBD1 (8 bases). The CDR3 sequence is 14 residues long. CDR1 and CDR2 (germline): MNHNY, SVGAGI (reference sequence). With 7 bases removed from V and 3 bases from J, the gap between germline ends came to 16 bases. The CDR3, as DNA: TGTGCCAGCACGTCGGACAGGGACTACTACGAGCAGTACTTC. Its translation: CASTSDRDYYEQYF.

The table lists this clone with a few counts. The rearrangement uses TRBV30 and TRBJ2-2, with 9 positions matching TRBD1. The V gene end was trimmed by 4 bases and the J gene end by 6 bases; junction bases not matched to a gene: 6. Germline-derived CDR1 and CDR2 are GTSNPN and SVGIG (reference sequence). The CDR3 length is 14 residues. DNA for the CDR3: TGTGCCTGGACGACAGGGGGATTTGCCGGGGAGCTGTTTTTT. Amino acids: CAWTTGGFAGELFF.

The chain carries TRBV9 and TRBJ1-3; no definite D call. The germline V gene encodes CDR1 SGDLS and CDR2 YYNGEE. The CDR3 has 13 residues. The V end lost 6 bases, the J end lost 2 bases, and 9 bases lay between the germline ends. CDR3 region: CASTGLTGNTIYF. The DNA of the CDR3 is TGTGCCAGCACCGGACTCACTGGAAACACCATATATTTT.

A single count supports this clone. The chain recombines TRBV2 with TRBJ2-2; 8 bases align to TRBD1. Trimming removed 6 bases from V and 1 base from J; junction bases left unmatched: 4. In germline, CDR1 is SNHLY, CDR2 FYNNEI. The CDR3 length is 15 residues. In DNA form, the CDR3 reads TGTGCCAGCAGAACCGGGACAGGGAACACCGGGGAGCTGTTTTTT. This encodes CASRTGTGNTGELFF.

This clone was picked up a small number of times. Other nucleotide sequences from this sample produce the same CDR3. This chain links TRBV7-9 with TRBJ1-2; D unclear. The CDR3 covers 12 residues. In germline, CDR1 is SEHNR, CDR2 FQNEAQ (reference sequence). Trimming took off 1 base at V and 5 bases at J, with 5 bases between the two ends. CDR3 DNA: TGTGCCAGCAGCTTAGGGGAGTATGGCTACACCTTC. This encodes CASSLGEYGYTF.

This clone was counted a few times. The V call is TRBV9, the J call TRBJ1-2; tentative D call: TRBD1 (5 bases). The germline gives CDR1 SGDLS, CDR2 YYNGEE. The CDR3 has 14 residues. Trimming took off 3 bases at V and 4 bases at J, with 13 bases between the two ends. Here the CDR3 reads CASSETENLYGYTF. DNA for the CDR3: TGTGCCAGCAGCGAGACAGAGAACCTCTATGGCTACACCTTC.

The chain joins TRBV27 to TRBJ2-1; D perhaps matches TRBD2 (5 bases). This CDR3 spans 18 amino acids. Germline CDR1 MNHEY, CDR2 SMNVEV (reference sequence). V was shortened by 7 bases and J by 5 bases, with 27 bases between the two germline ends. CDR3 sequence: CASTIRGPTSGINNEQFF. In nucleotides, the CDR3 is TGTGCCAGCACCATCCGGGGTCCAACCTCCGGGATCAACAATGAGCAGTTCTTC.